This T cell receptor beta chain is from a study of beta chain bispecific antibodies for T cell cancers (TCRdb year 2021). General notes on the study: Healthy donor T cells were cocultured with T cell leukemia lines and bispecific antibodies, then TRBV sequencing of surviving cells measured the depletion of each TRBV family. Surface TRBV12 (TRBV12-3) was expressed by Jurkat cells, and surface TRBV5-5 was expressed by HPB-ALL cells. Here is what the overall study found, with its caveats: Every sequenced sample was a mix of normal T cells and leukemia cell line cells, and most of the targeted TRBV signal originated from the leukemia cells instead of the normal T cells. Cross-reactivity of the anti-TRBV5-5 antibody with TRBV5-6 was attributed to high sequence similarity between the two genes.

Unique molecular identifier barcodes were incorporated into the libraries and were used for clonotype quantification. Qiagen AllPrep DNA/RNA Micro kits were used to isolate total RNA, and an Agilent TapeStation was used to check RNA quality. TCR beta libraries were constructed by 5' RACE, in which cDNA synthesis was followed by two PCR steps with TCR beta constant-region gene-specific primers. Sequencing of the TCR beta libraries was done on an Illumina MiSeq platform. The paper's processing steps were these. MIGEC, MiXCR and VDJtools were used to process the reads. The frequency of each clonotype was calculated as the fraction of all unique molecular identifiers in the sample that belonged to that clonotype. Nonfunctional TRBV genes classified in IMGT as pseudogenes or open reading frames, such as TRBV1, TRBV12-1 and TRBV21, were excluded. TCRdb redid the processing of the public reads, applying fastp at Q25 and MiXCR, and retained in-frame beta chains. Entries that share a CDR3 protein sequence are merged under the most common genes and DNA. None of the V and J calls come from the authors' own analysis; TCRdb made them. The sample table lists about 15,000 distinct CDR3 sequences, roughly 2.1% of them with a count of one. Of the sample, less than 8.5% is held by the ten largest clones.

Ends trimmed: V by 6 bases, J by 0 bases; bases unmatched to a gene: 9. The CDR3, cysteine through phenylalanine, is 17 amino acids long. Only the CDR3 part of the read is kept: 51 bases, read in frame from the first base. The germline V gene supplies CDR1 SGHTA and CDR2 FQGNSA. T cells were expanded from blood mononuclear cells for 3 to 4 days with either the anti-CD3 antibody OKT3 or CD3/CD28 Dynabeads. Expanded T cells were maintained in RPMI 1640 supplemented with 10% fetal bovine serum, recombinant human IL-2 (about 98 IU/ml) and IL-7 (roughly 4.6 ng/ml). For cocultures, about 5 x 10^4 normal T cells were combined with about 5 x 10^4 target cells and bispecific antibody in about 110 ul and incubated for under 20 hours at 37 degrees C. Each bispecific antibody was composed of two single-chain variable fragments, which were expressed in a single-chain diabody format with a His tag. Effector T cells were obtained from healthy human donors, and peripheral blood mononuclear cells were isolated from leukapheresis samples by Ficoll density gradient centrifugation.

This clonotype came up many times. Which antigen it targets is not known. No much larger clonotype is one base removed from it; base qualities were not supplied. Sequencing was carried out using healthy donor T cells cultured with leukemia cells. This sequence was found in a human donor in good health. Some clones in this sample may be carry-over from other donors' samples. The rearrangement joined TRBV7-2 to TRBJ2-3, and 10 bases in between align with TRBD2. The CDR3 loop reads CASRSKGTSASTDTQYF. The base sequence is TGTGCCAGCAGGAGTAAGGGGACTAGCGCTAGCACAGATACGCAGTATTTT.